The 12 T cell receptor beta chains in this list originate from one sample, sequenced in a study of OX40 agonist ivuxolimab in advanced cancers. TCRdb's copy holds only in-frame clones and misses some; the assay was immunoSEQ multiplex PCR. The sample shows 70,000 or so clones, about 85% of them seen only once. Here the sequenced sample was CD4+ or CD8+ T cells sorted from blood, taken in a trial of the OX40 agonist ivuxolimab. The source is an adult with an advanced solid tumor such as melanoma, head and neck, liver or kidney cancer.

A single count supports this clone. V gene TRBV7-2 combines with J gene TRBJ1-5; D is possibly TRBD1 (5 bases). Germline lookup yields CDR1 SGHTA and CDR2 FQGNSA. V lost 5 bases and J 3 bases, leaving 14 bases between the germline ends. This CDR3 contains 15 residues. CDR3 sequence: CASSPQRGFNQPQHF. CDR3 nucleotides: TGTGCCAGCAGCCCACAACGGGGGTTCAATCAGCCCCAGCATTTT.

CDR3 in amino acids: CASRGGGRRDGYTF. The CDR3 DNA is TGTGCCAGTAGGGGCGGGGGGCGCAGAGATGGCTACACCTTC. The rearrangement links TRBV19 to TRBJ1-2; D is possibly TRBD1 (6 bases). This CDR3 has 14 amino acids. Trimming took 6 bases from V and 6 from J, leaving 17 bases between them. Germline CDR1 is LNHDA and CDR2 is SQIVND (reference sequence).

This clone was counted a few times. The chain joins TRBV11-3 to TRBJ2-1; 12 bases fit TRBD2. Trimming took 4 bases from V and 7 from J; bases not matched to a gene: 8. Germline V gene lookup returns CDR1 SGHNT and CDR2 YENEEA. The CDR3 runs 16 residues. The CDR3 here is CASSSRLAGVSNEQFF. The CDR3 DNA reads TGTGCCAGCAGCTCTCGACTAGCGGGAGTTTCGAATGAGCAGTTCTTC.

The chain is built from TRBV6-5 and TRBJ2-7, with D perhaps matching TRBD1 (6 bases). Germline CDR1 is MNHEY and CDR2 is SVGAGI. This CDR3 is 15 amino acids long. V shed 4 bases and J shed 3 bases, with 16 bases lying between them. The chain's CDR3 is CASSLRRDTDYEQYF. The CDR3 DNA reads TGTGCCAGCAGTTTACGCCGGGACACCGACTACGAGCAGTACTTC.

The genes are TRBV6-6 and TRBJ2-2, with 7 nucleotides matching TRBD2. Germline CDR1 MNHNY, CDR2 SVGAGI (reference sequence). The CDR3 is 16 amino acids. V gave up 2 bases and J gave up 1 base; unmatched junction bases: 4. CDR3 in amino acids: CASSYPGLLNTGELFF. CDR3 nucleotides: TGTGCCAGCAGTTACCCGGGACTACTGAACACCGGGGAGCTGTTTTTT.

This clone was observed a handful of times. The V and J genes are TRBV29-1 and TRBJ1-1; D may be TRBD1 (5 bases). The ends were cut back, 4 bases at V and 7 bases at J, with 10 bases in the middle. CDR1 is SQVTM, CDR2 ANQGSEA, per germline. The CDR3 is made up of 11 amino acids. CDR3 DNA sequence: TGCAGCGTTGTTGGGGCCGGTGAAGCTTTCTTT. It encodes CSVVGAGEAFF.

This clone has more than one count but fewer than ten. The rearrangement links TRBV28 to TRBJ1-2, with a tentative D call TRBD1 (5 bases). This CDR3 contains 19 residues. Deletions cut 5 bases from V and 3 bases from J, with 28 bases between. Germline lookup yields CDR1 MDHEN and CDR2 SYDVKM. Written as DNA, the CDR3 is TGTGCCAGCAGTCACCCGCTAGGGGTCACCCTGCAAAATGACTATGGCTACACCTTC. As protein: CASSHPLGVTLQNDYGYTF.

This chain links TRBV19 with TRBJ1-1; D uncertain. This CDR3 region has 13 residues. Per germline, CDR1 LNHDA and CDR2 SQIVND (reference sequence). Trimming took off 3 bases at V and 1 base at J, with 6 bases between the two ends. CDR3 nucleotides: TGTGCCAGTAGTATGTTAGGGAACACTGAAGCTTTCTTT. Protein: CASSMLGNTEAFF.

The J gene is TRBJ2-3, the V gene TRBV7-2, with 13 bases matching TRBD2. CDR3 length: 19 residues. The V and J ends lost 4 bases and 1 base, in that order; junction bases with no gene match: 11. The germline V gene has CDR1 SGHTA and CDR2 FQGNSA. This chain's CDR3 is CASSSPGLAGFSRTDTQYF. DNA for the CDR3: TGTGCCAGCAGCTCGCCGGGACTAGCGGGATTCTCTCGCACAGATACGCAGTATTTT. Variable domain in full (rest from reference TRBV7-2 and TRBJ2-3): GAGVSQSPSNKVTEKGKDVELRCDPISGHTALYWYRQSLGQGLEFLIYFQGNSAPDKSGLPSDRFSAERTGGSVSTLTIQRTQQEDSAVYLCASSSPGLAGFSRTDTQYFGPGTRLTVL.

CDR3 bases: TGTGCCAGCAGCCCTCGACTAGCGGGAGGGCCGAATACGCAGTATTTT. This codes for CASSPRLAGGPNTQYF. This sequence joins TRBV11-3 and TRBJ2-3, with 14 positions matching TRBD2. From germline, CDR1 is SGHNT and CDR2 YENEEA. V trimming: 5 bases; J trimming: 7 bases; junction bases outside the gene matches: 8. The CDR3 runs 16 residues. Combining the CDR3 with reference TRBV11-3 and TRBJ2-3 gives the whole variable domain EAGVVQSPRYKIIEKKQPVAFWCNPISGHNTLYWYLQNLGQGPELLIRYENEEAVDDSQLPKDRFSAERLKGVDSTLKIQPAELGDSAVYLCASSPRLAGGPNTQYFGPGTRLTVL.

This sequence joins TRBV29-1 and TRBJ1-6; no firm D call. Germline CDR1 and CDR2: SQVTM and ANQGSEA. The CDR3 covers 14 residues. The V and J ends lost 5 bases and 5 bases respectively, with 13 bases between them. In DNA form, the CDR3 reads TGCAGCGTTACAGACGGGGAAGATAATTCACCCCTCCACTTT. Its protein product is CSVTDGEDNSPLHF.

The rearrangement uses TRBV7-6 and TRBJ2-2, with 7 bases fitting TRBD2. CDR1 is SGHVS and CDR2 is FNYEAQ in the germline V gene. CDR3 length equals 16 residues. Trimming removed 5 bases from V and 4 bases from J; junction bases left unmatched: 10. The CDR3 region is CASSPLAGEGTGELFF. The CDR3 bases are TGTGCCAGCAGCCCCCTGGCGGGAGAAGGCACCGGGGAGCTGTTTTTT.